This is a list of T cell receptor beta chains from one sample in a study of CD4 T cells in relation to SARS-CoV-2 and coronaviruses. Their antigens are not known. Sequenced by immunoSEQ multiplex PCR; TCRdb stores in-frame clones only, minus some. The sample holds 20,000 to 25,000 clones, approximately 76% seen once. Sequenced sample: CD4+ T cells from PBMCs, cultured in vitro. All receptors come from a human donor in good health. Each CDR3 is given with its conserved first and last residue. The D gene is left open where the match is weak. Clone size is given for some rows only: seen once, a few or many times, or a class if the clone is expanded.

.,TRBV5-1,TRBJ1-1,.,CASSLERDTEAFF,TGCGCCAGCAGCTTGGAGCGTGACACTGAAGCTTTCTTT
few,TRBV10-3,TRBJ2-7,TRBD2,CAISDKISGLAAPSYEQYF,TGTGCCATCAGTGACAAGATCAGCGGTCTAGCGGCCCCCTCCTACGAGCAGTACTTC
.,TRBV19,TRBJ2-7,TRBD1,CASSTTGTGSYEQYF,TGTGCCAGTAGCACGACCGGGACAGGCTCCTACGAGCAGTACTTC
few,TRBV6-6,TRBJ1-2,.,CASSPRGSRGYTF,TGTGCCAGCAGTCCCCGAGGGAGCCGTGGCTACACCTTC
.,TRBV10-3,TRBJ1-3,.,CAINKGESSGNTIYF,TGTGCCATCAATAAGGGGGAAAGCTCTGGAAACACCATATATTTT
.,TRBV29-1,TRBJ2-7,.,CSVGAGGDYEQYF,TGCAGCGTTGGGGCAGGGGGGGACTACGAGCAGTACTTC
.,TRBV4-1,TRBJ1-5,.,CASSQERGNQPQHF,TGCGCCAGCAGCCAAGAGAGGGGCAATCAGCCCCAGCATTTT
once,TRBV15,TRBJ2-3,.,CATSRVAGFTDTQYF,TGTGCCACCAGCAGAGTTGCAGGGTTCACAGATACGCAGTATTTT
.,TRBV6-6,TRBJ2-3,TRBD2,CASCIGGGSDTQYF,TGTGCCAGTTGTATTGGGGGGGGGTCAGATACGCAGTATTTT
.,TRBV9,TRBJ1-1,.,CASSVEWSHTEAFF,TGTGCCAGCAGCGTAGAATGGAGTCACACTGAAGCTTTCTTT
.,TRBV2,TRBJ1-5,.,CASSEAEGSFSPQHF,TGTGCCAGCAGTGAAGCAGAGGGGTCGTTTTCGCCCCAGCATTTT
.,TRBV2,TRBJ1-5,TRBD1,CASRTGLGGQPQHF,TGTGCCAGCAGGACAGGGCTCGGGGGTCAGCCCCAGCATTTT
.,TRBV4-1,TRBJ2-7,.,CASSQGQDTYEQYF,TGCGCCAGCAGCCAAGGACAGGACACCTACGAGCAGTACTTC
.,TRBV23-1,TRBJ2-7,TRBD2,CASSPRLAAAGYEQYF,TGCGCCAGCAGTCCGCGACTAGCGGCTGCAGGATACGAGCAGTACTTC
.,TRBV28,TRBJ2-2,TRBD2,CASSDGGYTGELFF,TGTGCCAGCAGTGACGGGGGGTACACCGGGGAGCTGTTTTTT
.,TRBV3-1/TRBV3-2,TRBJ2-7,.,CASRPLGDSYEQYF,TGTGCCAGCAGGCCTCTAGGGGACTCCTACGAGCAGTACTTC
.,TRBV7-9,TRBJ2-7,.,CASSSPTGDSYEQYF,TGTGCCAGCAGCTCACCGACCGGGGACTCCTACGAGCAGTACTTC
few,TRBV4-2,TRBJ2-5,TRBD2,CASSDIGRSETQYF,TGTGCCAGCAGCGACATCGGGAGGTCAGAGACCCAGTACTTC
.,TRBV18,TRBJ1-1,.,CASSPYGEKMNTEAFF,TGTGCCAGCTCACCCTACGGGGAAAAGATGAACACTGAAGCTTTCTTT
.,TRBV7-3,TRBJ2-1,.,CASSRSEYNEQFF,TGTGCCAGCAGCCGGAGTGAGTACAATGAGCAGTTCTTC
.,TRBV3-1/TRBV3-2,TRBJ1-3,TRBD1,CASSHRQGTGNTIYF,TGTGCCAGCAGCCACCGACAGGGGACTGGAAACACCATATATTTT
.,TRBV3-1/TRBV3-2,TRBJ2-7,.,CASSQVVTDPYEQYF,TGTGCCAGCAGCCAAGTTGTGACTGACCCCTACGAGCAGTACTTC
once,TRBV2,TRBJ2-1,TRBD2,CASTRLAGEGYNEQFF,TGTGCCAGCACCCGACTAGCGGGAGAGGGATACAATGAGCAGTTCTTC
.,TRBV30,TRBJ2-1,TRBD2,CAWSVAGGWNEQFF,TGTGCCTGGAGTGTGGCGGGAGGTTGGAATGAGCAGTTCTTC
.,TRBV6-5,TRBJ2-3,.,CASSYSRAGDTQYF,TGTGCCAGCAGTTACTCGAGGGCTGGGGATACGCAGTATTTT
.,TRBV19,TRBJ2-1,.,CASSMRDTDYEQFF,TGTGCCAGTAGTATGAGGGACACTGACTATGAGCAGTTCTTC